Below are 18 T cell receptor beta chains sequenced from a single sample in a study of blood T cell repertoires in COVID-19. Produced via immunoSEQ multiplex PCR; TCRdb's table is partial and in-frame only. The table records approximately 59,000 clones, roughly four fifths of them present only once. Sample: peripheral blood. These receptors were taken from a man in his 60s with COVID-19, enrolled during active disease.

The chain links TRBV7-8 to TRBJ2-7, with D perhaps TRBD2 (6 bases). V lost 4 bases and J 0 bases, leaving 13 bases between the germline ends. This CDR3 comprises 15 residues. Germline V lookup: CDR1 SGHVS, CDR2 FQNEAQ. CDR3 DNA sequence: TGTGCCAGCAGCTCTCAGAGCGGGTCCTCCTACGAGCAGTACTTC. Translating gives CASSSQSGSSYEQYF.

This clone showed up just once. This chain connects TRBV20-1 to TRBJ1-5, with unresolved D. Germline values: CDR1 DFQATT, CDR2 SNEGSKA (reference sequence). The CDR3 consists of 17 residues. Trimming left V 3 bases short and J 4 bases short, with 22 bases between. The chain's CDR3 is CSASGLFPSNVNQPQHF. The DNA of the CDR3 is TGCAGTGCTAGTGGACTCTTCCCCTCGAACGTTAATCAGCCCCAGCATTTT.

The rearrangement joins TRBV15 to TRBJ2-2; TRBD2 is a possible D gene (6 bases). The V end lost 3 bases, the J end lost 5 bases, and 7 bases lay between the germline ends. CDR3 size: 13 residues. From germline, CDR1 is LNHNV and CDR2 YYDKDF (reference sequence). CDR3 sequence reads: CATSRGGTGELFF. CDR3 in DNA: TGTGCCACCAGCAGGGGGGGAACCGGGGAGCTGTTTTTT.

The rearrangement joins TRBV5-6 to TRBJ1-2; D is possibly TRBD1 (6 bases). The germline gives CDR1 SGHDT, CDR2 YYEEEE. This CDR3 has 13 residues. The ends were cut back, 4 bases at V and 8 bases at J, with 15 bases in the middle. The CDR3 region has the DNA TGTGCCAGCAGCCTAGACAGGCTCCCCGGCTACACCTTC. The encoded protein is CASSLDRLPGYTF. Supplemented by reference TRBV5-6 and TRBJ1-2, the full variable domain reads DAGVTQSPTHLIKTRGQQVTLRCSPKSGHDTVSWYQQALGQGPQFIFQYYEEEERQRGNFPDRFSGHQFPNYSSELNVNALLLGDSALYLCASSLDRLPGYTFGSGTRLTVV.

J is TRBJ2-2 and V is TRBV9; TRBD1 matches at 8 bases. Germline V CDR1 and CDR2: SGDLS, YYNGEE. Trimming took 4 bases from V and 3 from J; bases not matched to a gene: 2. This CDR3 contains 14 residues. CDR3 in amino acids: CASSTGGYTGELFF. The DNA of the CDR3 is TGTGCCAGCAGCACAGGGGGATACACCGGGGAGCTGTTTTTT. The whole variable domain, filled in from reference TRBV9 and TRBJ2-2, reads DSGVTQTPKHLITATGQRVTLRCSPRSGDLSVYWYQQSLDQGLQFLIQYYNGEERAKGNILERFSAQQFPDLHSELNLSSLELGDSALYFCASSTGGYTGELFFGEGSRLTVL.

This sequence joins TRBV7-9 and TRBJ2-3; D unclear. From germline, CDR1 is SEHNR and CDR2 FQNEAQ (reference sequence). V lost 8 bases and J 2 bases, leaving 11 bases between the germline ends. The CDR3 extends over 13 amino acids. The CDR3 nucleotides read TGTGCCAGCCTCGCAGGATTCACAGATACGCAGTATTTT. Amino acids: CASLAGFTDTQYF. Filled out from reference TRBV7-9 and TRBJ2-3, the complete variable domain reads DTGVSQNPRHKITKRGQNVTFRCDPISEHNRLYWYRQTLGQGPEFLTYFQNEAQLEKSRLLSDRFSAERPKGSFSTLEIQRTEQGDSAMYLCASLAGFTDTQYFGPGTRLTVL.

The rearrangement uses TRBV14 and TRBJ2-1, with 14 bases lining up with TRBD2. Germline CDR1 and CDR2: SGHDN and FVKESK. CDR3 length: 19 amino acids. The V segment lost 5 bases and the J segment 3 bases; nucleotides outside the gene matches: 12. The CDR3 DNA is TGTGCCAGCAGCGATGTGACTAGCGGGAGGGCCTCAGGCTACAATGAGCAGTTCTTC. This gives the protein CASSDVTSGRASGYNEQFF.

CDR3 region: CASSLNPPGINEQFF. The CDR3 DNA reads as TGTGCCAGCAGCTTAAACCCGCCGGGGATAAACGAGCAGTTCTTC. The V and J genes are TRBV7-2 and TRBJ2-1, with D possibly matching TRBD2 (5 bases). The CDR3 loop spans 15 amino acids. Per the germline V gene, CDR1 is SGHTA and CDR2 is FQGNSA. Trimming stripped 2 bases from V and 10 bases from J, with 18 bases between.

The rearrangement links TRBV29-1 to TRBJ1-5; 8 nucleotides align to TRBD1. With 6 bases clipped from V and 6 bases from J, the junction kept 7 bases outside the gene matches. Germline-derived CDR1 and CDR2 are SQVTM and ANQGSEA. The CDR3 is 13 residues long. Here the CDR3 DNA reads TGCAGCGTAGATACAGGGGGAGGTCAGCCCCAGCATTTT. It codes for CSVDTGGGQPQHF.

The V call is TRBV11-2, the J call TRBJ2-1; perhaps TRBD2 as D (6 bases). Germline CDR1 is SGHAT and CDR2 is FQNNGV. Trimming pared 4 bases from V and 1 base from J, leaving 20 bases between. The length of the CDR3 is 18 residues. The CDR3 reads CASSSLASRRKSYNEQFF. The CDR3 DNA is TGTGCCAGCAGCTCCCTAGCGTCCCGGCGCAAGTCCTACAATGAGCAGTTCTTC.

Note on this clone: Given a much more abundant clone one base away, this may be a read error. The V gene is TRBV5-1, the J gene TRBJ1-1; 8 bases match TRBD1. Germline V gives CDR1 SGHRS, CDR2 YFSETQ. The CDR3 is 14 residues long. V lost 4 bases and J lost 1; bases outside the gene matches: 3. CDR3 nucleotides: TGCGCCAGCAGCGCCGGGACAGGGAACACTGAAGCTTTCTTT. Residues: CASSAGTGNTEAFF. Full variable domain (missing parts from reference TRBV5-1 and TRBJ1-1): KAGVTQTPRYLIKTRGQQVTLSCSPISGHRSVSWYQQTPGQGLQFLFEYFSETQRNKGNFPGRFSGRQFSNSRSEMNVSTLELGDSALYLCASSAGTGNTEAFFGQGTRLTVV.

The J gene is TRBJ2-7, the V gene TRBV2, with TRBD2 matching 14 bases. The CDR3 consists of 16 residues. Per the germline V gene, CDR1 is SNHLY and CDR2 is FYNNEI. The V segment lost 5 bases and the J segment 2 bases; nucleotides outside the gene matches: 5. The CDR3 is CASSRLAGGSAYEQYF. In nucleotides, the CDR3 is TGTGCCAGCAGTCGACTAGCGGGAGGGTCGGCCTACGAGCAGTACTTC.

The chain carries TRBV18 and TRBJ2-1, with 9 nucleotides matching TRBD1. Germline assignment: CDR1 KGHSH and CDR2 LQKENI. CDR3 length: 17 amino acids. With V trimmed by 8 bases and J by 3 bases, 14 bases remained unmatched. CDR3 DNA sequence: TGTGCCAGCGTACCTGAGACCGGGACAGGGAACTACAATGAGCAGTTCTTC. Amino acids: CASVPETGTGNYNEQFF.

The rearrangement links TRBV3-1 (or the pseudogene TRBV3-2) to TRBJ2-7; D is unclear. Germline V CDR1 and CDR2: LGHDT, YNNKEL (reference sequence). V was trimmed by 2 bases and J by 2 bases, leaving 7 bases between them. This CDR3 comprises 13 residues. The CDR3 DNA reads TGTGCCAGCAGCCAACTACCAACCTACGAGCAGTACTTC. Protein: CASSQLPTYEQYF.

This clone appeared a single time. The chain joins TRBV9 to TRBJ2-2; TRBD1 matches 7 bases. Germline V lookup: CDR1 SGDLS, CDR2 YYNGEE. Trimming took 7 bases from V and 0 from J; bases not matched to a gene: 3. This CDR3 has 14 residues. CDR3 region: CASQTGTNTGELFF. The CDR3 region has the DNA TGTGCCAGCCAGACAGGGACGAACACCGGGGAGCTGTTTTTT.

This rearrangement joins TRBV5-1 to TRBJ2-5; D remains unclear. V lost 2 bases to trimming and J lost 5 bases, with 13 bases between them. This CDR3 comprises 14 residues. From germline, CDR1 is SGHRS and CDR2 YFSETQ. The DNA for the CDR3 is TGCGCCAGCAGCTTTGAACCTATTCGGGAGACCCAGTACTTC. This codes for CASSFEPIRETQYF.

The J gene is TRBJ2-7, the V gene TRBV11-3; TRBD2 might be the D (5 bases). Germline V lookup: CDR1 SGHNT, CDR2 YENEEA. The length of the CDR3 is 13 residues. V lost 0 bases and J 12 bases, leaving 15 bases between the germline ends. The CDR3 sequence: CASSLDPGIGSYF. CDR3 bases: TGTGCCAGCAGCTTAGACCCGGGAATCGGGTCGTACTTC.

This clone was found once. The chain employs TRBV2 and TRBJ1-2; D unclear. The CDR3 sequence is 14 residues long. The germline V gene encodes CDR1 SNHLY and CDR2 FYNNEI. Trimming cost V 2 bases and J 8 bases, with 15 bases left between them. The CDR3 DNA is TGTGCCAGCAGTGAAACGAGTGAGGCGTACGGCTACACCTTC. Translated: CASSETSEAYGYTF.